The 10 T cell receptor beta chains presented below share a single source sample, sequenced in a study of early stage breast cancer tumors. The protocol was immunoSEQ multiplex PCR, while the TCRdb copy is restricted to in-frame clones and leaves out a portion. The sample contains 20,000 to 25,000 clones, 76% of which appear only once. Sequenced sample: blood. The receptor set was obtained from a person aged 55 to 69 with breast cancer.

The chain joins TRBV2 to TRBJ2-7, with D tentatively TRBD1 (6 bases). Trimming stripped 4 bases from V and 2 bases from J, with 9 bases between. The CDR3 runs 13 residues. The V gene's germline CDR1 is SNHLY and CDR2 FYNNEI. The CDR3 bases are TGTGCCAGCAGTGCAGGGGACCCCTACGAGCAGTACTTC. Translation: CASSAGDPYEQYF.

This sequence joins TRBV30 and TRBJ2-7, with a tentative D call TRBD2 (6 bases). The V and J ends lost 2 bases and 1 base respectively, with 12 bases between them. The CDR3 has 14 residues. Germline V gene lookup returns CDR1 GTSNPN and CDR2 SVGIG (reference sequence). As DNA, the CDR3 is TGTGCCTGGAGTAGGGTGCGGGGTTCCTACGAGCAGTACTTC. Its translation is CAWSRVRGSYEQYF.

The genes are TRBV5-1 and TRBJ1-4, with 7 bases that match TRBD1. Trimming removed 5 bases from V and 1 base from J; junction bases left unmatched: 8. Germline CDR1 SGHRS, CDR2 YFSETQ. The CDR3 length is 16 residues. The CDR3 DNA sequence: TGCGCCAGCAGGAAGGGACAGCGGTTAACTAATGAAAAACTGTTTTTT. Translation gives CASRKGQRLTNEKLFF.

V gene TRBV6-6 combines with J gene TRBJ2-7, with unresolved D. Germline values: CDR1 MNHNY, CDR2 SVGAGI (reference sequence). This CDR3 has 16 amino acids. V lost 6 bases and J 1 base, leaving 19 bases between the germline ends. Written as DNA, the CDR3 is TGTGCCAGCAGCATGATCGACCGGACCGGATCCTACGAGCAGTACTTC. This translates into CASSMIDRTGSYEQYF.

This clone was seen only once. The rearrangement uses TRBV29-1 and TRBJ2-1; 11 bases are a match to TRBD2. The germline V gene has CDR1 SQVTM and CDR2 ANQGSEA. The ends lost 0 bases at V and 7 bases at J; junction bases unmatched: 5. The CDR3 runs to 15 residues. In DNA, the CDR3 is TGCAGCGTTGAAGATCTCAGGACTAGCGGGAATGAGCAGTTCTTC. Its protein is CSVEDLRTSGNEQFF.

The CDR3 spells CASSLRAGEQFF. CDR3 nucleotide sequence: TGTGCCAGCAGCTTAAGGGCTGGTGAGCAGTTCTTC. The chain recombines TRBV7-3 with TRBJ2-1; D ambiguous. Trimming removed 1 base at V and 9 bases at J, with 7 bases between. CDR1 is SGHTA, CDR2 FQGTGA, per germline. The CDR3 totals 12 residues.

The rearrangement joins TRBV9 to TRBJ2-3; D gene unclear. The ends were cut back, 4 bases at V and 2 bases at J, with 8 bases in the middle. CDR3 length: 13 residues. CDR1 is SGDLS and CDR2 is YYNGEE in the germline V gene. The CDR3 nucleotides read TGTGCCAGCAGCCGTCCGGACACAGATACGCAGTATTTT. Residues: CASSRPDTDTQYF. Full variable domain (remainder filled in from reference TRBV9 and TRBJ2-3): DSGVTQTPKHLITATGQRVTLRCSPRSGDLSVYWYQQSLDQGLQFLIQYYNGEERAKGNILERFSAQQFPDLHSELNLSSLELGDSALYFCASSRPDTDTQYFGPGTRLTVL.

CDR3 in amino acids: CASSSADLQETQYF. The CDR3, as DNA: TGTGCCAGCAGCTCGGCTGACCTACAAGAGACCCAGTACTTC. The chain uses TRBV5-4 and TRBJ2-5; D gene unclear. The CDR3 spans 14 residues. Germline CDR1 SGHNT, CDR2 YYREEE (reference sequence). V was trimmed by 3 bases and J by 2 bases, leaving 11 bases between them. Using reference TRBV5-4 and TRBJ2-5 for the parts outside the CDR3, the full variable domain is ETGVTQSPTHLIKTRGQQVTLRCSSQSGHNTVSWYQQALGQGPQFIFQYYREEENGRGNFPPRFSGLQFPNYSSELNVNALELDDSALYLCASSSADLQETQYFGPGTRLLVL.

J is TRBJ2-7 and V is TRBV5-4; D might be TRBD1 (5 bases). Germline CDR1 SGHNT, CDR2 YYREEE (reference sequence). This CDR3 is built from 14 residues. Trimming took off 4 bases at V and 0 bases at J, with 11 bases between the two ends. Written as DNA, the CDR3 is TGTGCCAGCAGCCCGGACACGAGCTCCTACGAGCAGTACTTC. As protein: CASSPDTSSYEQYF.

V is TRBV25-1 and J is TRBJ2-1, with D unresolved. The V and J ends lost 2 bases and 5 bases respectively, with 7 bases between them. The length of the CDR3 is 13 residues. Germline CDR1 is MGHDK and CDR2 is SYGVNS. The CDR3 protein is CASSEEAHNEQFF. CDR3 in DNA: TGTGCCAGCAGTGAAGAGGCCCACAATGAGCAGTTCTTC.